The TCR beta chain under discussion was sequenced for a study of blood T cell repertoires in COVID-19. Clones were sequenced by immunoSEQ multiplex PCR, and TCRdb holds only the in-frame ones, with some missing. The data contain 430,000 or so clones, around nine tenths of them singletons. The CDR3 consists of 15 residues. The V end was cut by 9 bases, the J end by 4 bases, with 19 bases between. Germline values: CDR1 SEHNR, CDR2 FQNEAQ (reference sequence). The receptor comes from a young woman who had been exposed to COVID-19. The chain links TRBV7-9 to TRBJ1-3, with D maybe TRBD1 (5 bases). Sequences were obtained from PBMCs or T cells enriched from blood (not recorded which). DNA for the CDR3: TGTGCCAGTAAGACCCAGGGTAGGATCGGAAACACCATATATTTT. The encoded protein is CASKTQGRIGNTIYF.